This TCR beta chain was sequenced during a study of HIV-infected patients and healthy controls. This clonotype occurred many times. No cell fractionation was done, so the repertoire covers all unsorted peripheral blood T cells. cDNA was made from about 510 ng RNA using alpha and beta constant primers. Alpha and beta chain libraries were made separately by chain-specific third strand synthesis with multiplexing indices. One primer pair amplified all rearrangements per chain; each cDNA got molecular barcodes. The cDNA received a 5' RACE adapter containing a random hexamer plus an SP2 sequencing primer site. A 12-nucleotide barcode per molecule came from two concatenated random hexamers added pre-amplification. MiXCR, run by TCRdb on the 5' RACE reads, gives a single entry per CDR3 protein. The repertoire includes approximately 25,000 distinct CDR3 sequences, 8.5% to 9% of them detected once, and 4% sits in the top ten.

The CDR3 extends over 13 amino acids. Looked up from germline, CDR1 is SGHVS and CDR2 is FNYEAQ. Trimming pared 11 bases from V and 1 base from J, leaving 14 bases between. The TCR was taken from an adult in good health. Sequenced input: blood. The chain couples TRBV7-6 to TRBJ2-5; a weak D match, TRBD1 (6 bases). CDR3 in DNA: TGTGCCTCCAGGACAGATCCCCAAGAGACCCAGTACTTC. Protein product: CASRTDPQETQYF.